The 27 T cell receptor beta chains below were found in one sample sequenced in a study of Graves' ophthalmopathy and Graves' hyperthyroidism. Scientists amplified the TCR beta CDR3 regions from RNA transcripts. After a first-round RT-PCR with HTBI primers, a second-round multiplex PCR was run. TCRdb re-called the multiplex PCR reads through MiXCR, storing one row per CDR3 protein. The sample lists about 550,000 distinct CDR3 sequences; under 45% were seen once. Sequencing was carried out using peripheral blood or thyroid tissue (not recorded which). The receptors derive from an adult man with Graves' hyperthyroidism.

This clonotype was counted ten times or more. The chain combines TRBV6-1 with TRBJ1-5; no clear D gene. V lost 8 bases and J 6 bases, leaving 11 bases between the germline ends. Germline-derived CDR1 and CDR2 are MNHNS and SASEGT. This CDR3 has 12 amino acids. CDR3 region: CASWRLFQPQHF. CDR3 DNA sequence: TGTGCCAGCTGGCGTTTGTTTCAGCCCCAGCATTTT.

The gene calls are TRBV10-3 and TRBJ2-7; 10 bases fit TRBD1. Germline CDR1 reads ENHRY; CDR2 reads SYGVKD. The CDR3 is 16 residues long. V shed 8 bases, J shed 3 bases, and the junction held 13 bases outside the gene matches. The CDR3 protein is CAIENSKDRGYYEQYF. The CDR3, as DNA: TGTGCCATCGAGAATTCCAAGGACAGGGGGTACTACGAGCAGTACTTC.

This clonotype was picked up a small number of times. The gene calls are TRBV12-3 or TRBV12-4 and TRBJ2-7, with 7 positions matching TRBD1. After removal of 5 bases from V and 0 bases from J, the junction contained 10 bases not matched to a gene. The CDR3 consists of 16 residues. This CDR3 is CASSGTGTESSYEQYF. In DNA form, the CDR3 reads TGTGCCAGCAGTGGGACCGGGACAGAGAGCTCCTACGAGCAGTACTTC.

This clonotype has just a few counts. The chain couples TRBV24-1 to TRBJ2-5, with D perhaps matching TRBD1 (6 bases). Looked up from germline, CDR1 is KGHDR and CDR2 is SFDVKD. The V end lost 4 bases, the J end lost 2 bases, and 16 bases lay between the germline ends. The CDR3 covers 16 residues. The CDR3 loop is CATSDPLTGFQETQYF. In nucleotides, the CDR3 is TGTGCCACCAGTGACCCACTAACAGGGTTTCAAGAGACCCAGTACTTC.

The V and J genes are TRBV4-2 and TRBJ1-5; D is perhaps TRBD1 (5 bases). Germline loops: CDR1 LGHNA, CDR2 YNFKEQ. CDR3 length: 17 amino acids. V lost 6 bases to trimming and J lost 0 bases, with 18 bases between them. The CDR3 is CASSPIPGGYSNQPQHF. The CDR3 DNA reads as TGTGCCAGCAGTCCCATCCCGGGGGGTTATAGCAATCAGCCCCAGCATTTT.

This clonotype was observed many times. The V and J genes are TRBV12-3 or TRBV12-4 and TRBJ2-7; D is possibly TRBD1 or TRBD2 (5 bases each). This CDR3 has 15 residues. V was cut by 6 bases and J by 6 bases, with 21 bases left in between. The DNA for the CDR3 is TGTGCCAGCAGCCGGAGCGTCGGGACCGTTCGCGAGCAGTACTTC. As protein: CASSRSVGTVREQYF.

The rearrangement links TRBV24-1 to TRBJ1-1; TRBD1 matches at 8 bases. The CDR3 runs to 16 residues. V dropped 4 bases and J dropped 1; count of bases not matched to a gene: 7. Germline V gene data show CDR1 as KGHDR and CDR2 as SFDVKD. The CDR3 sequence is CATSDFQTGANTEAFF. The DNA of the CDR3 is TGTGCCACCAGTGACTTCCAGACAGGGGCGAACACTGAAGCTTTCTTT.

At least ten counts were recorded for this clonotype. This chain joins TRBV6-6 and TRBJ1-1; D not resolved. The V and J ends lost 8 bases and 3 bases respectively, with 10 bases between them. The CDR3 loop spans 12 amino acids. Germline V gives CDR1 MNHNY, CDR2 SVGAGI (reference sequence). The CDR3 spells CASEFSDTEAFF. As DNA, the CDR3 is TGTGCCAGCGAGTTTAGTGACACTGAAGCTTTCTTT.

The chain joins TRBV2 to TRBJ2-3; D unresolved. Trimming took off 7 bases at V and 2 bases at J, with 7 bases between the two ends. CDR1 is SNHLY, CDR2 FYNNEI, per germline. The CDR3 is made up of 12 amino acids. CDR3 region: CASKGDTDTQYF. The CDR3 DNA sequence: TGTGCCAGCAAAGGAGACACAGATACGCAGTATTTT.

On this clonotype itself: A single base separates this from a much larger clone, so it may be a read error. CDR3 DNA sequence: TGTGCCGGCAGCGCGGCCCTAGCGGTGTACCAAGAGACCCAGTACTTC. This sequence encodes CAGSAALAVYQETQYF. The rearrangement links TRBV5-4 to TRBJ2-5, with 7 nucleotides matching TRBD2. The CDR3 length is 16 residues. Germline V CDR1 and CDR2: SGHNT, YYREEE (reference sequence).

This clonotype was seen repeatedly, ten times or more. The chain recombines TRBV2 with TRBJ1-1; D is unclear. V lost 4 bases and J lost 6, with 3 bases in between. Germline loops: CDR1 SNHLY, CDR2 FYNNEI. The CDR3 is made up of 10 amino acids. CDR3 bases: TGTGCCAGCAGTGTGTCTGAAGCTTTCTTT. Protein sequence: CASSVSEAFF.

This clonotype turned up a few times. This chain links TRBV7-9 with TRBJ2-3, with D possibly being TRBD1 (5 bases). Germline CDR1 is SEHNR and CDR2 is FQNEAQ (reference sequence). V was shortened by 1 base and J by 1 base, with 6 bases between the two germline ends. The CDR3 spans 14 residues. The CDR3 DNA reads TGTGCCAGCAGCTTAGAACAGGGCACAGATACGCAGTATTTT. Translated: CASSLEQGTDTQYF.

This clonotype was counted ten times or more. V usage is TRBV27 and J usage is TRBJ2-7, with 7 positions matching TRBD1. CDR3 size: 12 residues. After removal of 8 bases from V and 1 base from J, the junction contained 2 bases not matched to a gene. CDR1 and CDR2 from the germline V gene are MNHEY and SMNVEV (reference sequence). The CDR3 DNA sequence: TGTGCCAGCTCGACAGGGTCCTACGAGCAGTACTTC. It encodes CASSTGSYEQYF.

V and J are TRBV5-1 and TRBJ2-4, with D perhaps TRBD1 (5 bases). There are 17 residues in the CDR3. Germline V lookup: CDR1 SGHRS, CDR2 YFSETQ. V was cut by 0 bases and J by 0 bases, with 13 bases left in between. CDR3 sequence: CASSLALGRIAKNIQYF. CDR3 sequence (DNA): TGCGCCAGCAGCTTGGCTCTGGGGCGTATAGCCAAAAACATTCAGTACTTC.

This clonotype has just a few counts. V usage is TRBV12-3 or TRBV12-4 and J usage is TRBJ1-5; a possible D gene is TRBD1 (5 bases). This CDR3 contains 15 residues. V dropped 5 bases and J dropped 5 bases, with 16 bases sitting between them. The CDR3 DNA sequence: TGTGCCAGCAGTCCCCCCTTCCGGGGGGATCAGCCCCAGCATTTT. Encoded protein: CASSPPFRGDQPQHF.

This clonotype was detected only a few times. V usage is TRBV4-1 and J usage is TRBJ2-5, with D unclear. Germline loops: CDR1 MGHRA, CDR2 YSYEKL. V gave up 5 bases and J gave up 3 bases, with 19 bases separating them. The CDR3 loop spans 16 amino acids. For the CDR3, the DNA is TGCGCCAGCAGCTACGTGGGTCGTCTATCGAAAGAGACCCAGTACTTC. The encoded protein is CASSYVGRLSKETQYF.

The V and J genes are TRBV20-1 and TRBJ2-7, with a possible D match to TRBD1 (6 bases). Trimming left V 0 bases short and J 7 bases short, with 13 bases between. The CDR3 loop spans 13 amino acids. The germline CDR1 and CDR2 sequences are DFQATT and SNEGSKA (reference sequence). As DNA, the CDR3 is TGCAGTGCTAGAGACCTACAGGGAATTGAGCAGTACTTC. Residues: CSARDLQGIEQYF.

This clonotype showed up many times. Here the CDR3 DNA reads TGTGCCAGCAGCACGACAGGGGACGAGCAGTACTTC. Protein product: CASSTTGDEQYF. This chain links TRBV7-9 with TRBJ2-7; TRBD1 matches 8 bases. After removal of 5 bases from V and 5 bases from J, the junction contained 2 bases not matched to a gene. CDR3 size: 12 residues. Germline V gives CDR1 SEHNR, CDR2 FQNEAQ (reference sequence).

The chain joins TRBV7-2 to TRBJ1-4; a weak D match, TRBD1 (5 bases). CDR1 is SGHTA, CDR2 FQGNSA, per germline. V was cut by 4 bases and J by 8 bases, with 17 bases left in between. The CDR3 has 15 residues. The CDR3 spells CASSSYRDGGEKLFF. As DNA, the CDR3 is TGTGCCAGCAGCTCTTACCGGGACGGGGGGGAAAAACTGTTTTTT.

The chain's CDR3 is CAISGRTGLDTDTQYF. CDR3 sequence (DNA): TGTGCCATCAGTGGGAGGACAGGACTCGACACAGATACGCAGTATTTT. The rearrangement uses TRBV10-3 and TRBJ2-3; 7 bases are shared with TRBD1. This CDR3 spans 16 amino acids. The germline V gene encodes CDR1 ENHRY and CDR2 SYGVKD. J lost 2 bases, V lost 4 bases, and 9 bases had no gene match.

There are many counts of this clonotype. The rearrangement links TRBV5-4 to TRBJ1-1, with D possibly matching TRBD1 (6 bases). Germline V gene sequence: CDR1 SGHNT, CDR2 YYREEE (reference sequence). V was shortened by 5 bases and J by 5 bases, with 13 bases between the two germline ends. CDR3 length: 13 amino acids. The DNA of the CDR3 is TGTGCCAGCAGACTAGGGGGTAGAACTGAAGCTTTCTTT. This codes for CASRLGGRTEAFF.

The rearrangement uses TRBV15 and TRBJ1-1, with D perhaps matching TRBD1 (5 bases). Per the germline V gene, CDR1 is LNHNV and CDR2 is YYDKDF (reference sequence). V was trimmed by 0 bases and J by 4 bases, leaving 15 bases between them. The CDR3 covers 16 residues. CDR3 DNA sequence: TGTGCCACCAGCAGAGACGGGGGGAATGGAGTCACTGAAGCTTTCTTT. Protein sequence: CATSRDGGNGVTEAFF.

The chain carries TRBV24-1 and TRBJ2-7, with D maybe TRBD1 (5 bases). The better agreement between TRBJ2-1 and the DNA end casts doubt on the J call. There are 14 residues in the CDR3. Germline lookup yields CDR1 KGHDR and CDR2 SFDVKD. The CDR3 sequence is CATSDRTSIDEQFF. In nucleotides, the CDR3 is TGTGCCACCAGTGACCGGACAAGTATAGATGAGCAGTTCTTC.

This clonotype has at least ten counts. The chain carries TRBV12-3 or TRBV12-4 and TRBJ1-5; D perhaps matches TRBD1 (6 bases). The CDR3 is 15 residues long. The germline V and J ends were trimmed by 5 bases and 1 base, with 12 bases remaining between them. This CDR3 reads CASSRDQGSNQPQHF. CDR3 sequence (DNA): TGTGCCAGCAGTCGAGATCAGGGGAGCAATCAGCCCCAGCATTTT.

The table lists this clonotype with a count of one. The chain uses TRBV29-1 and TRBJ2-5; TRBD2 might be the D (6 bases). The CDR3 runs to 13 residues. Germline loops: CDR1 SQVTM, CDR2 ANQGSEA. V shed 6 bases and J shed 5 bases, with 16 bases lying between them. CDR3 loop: CSVGWGGLETQYF. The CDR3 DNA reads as TGCAGCGTAGGGTGGGGAGGCCTCGAGACCCAGTACTTC.

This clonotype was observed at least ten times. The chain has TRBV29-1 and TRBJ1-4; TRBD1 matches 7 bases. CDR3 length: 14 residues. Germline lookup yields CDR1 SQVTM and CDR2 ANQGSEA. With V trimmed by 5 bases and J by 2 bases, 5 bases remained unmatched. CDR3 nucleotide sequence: TGCAGCGTTTCTGGGACAGAGACTAATGAAAAACTGTTTTTT. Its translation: CSVSGTETNEKLFF.

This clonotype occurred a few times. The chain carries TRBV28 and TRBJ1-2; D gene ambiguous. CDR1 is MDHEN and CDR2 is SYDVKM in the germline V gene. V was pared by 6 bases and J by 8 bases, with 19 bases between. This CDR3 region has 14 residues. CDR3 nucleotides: TGTGCCAGCAGCATTCAGACTGCGGGTATCGGCTACACCTTC. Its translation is CASSIQTAGIGYTF.